The T cell receptor beta chain described here comes from a study of cytomegalovirus exposure and HLA in healthy donors. Study-level information: From some 190 million T cells, an earlier analysis saw 117 million unique TCR beta sequences.

This CDR3 spans 11 amino acids. Per germline, CDR1 SNHLY and CDR2 FYNNEI. 60 Vbeta and 13 Jbeta primers were used in PCR. Produced via immunoSEQ multiplex PCR; TCRdb's table is partial and in-frame only. The data contain 90,000 to 150,000 clones, approximately 80% of them seen just once; the ten biggest clones take up approximately 2.6%. This clone came up a few times. The study sampled nominally healthy donors, though unrecorded immune exposures were likely. This clonotype was obtained from a female donor in good health and CMV-seronegative. Source material: PBMCs. V gene TRBV2 combines with J gene TRBJ2-7, with unresolved D. The CDR3 region has the DNA TGTGGGAGTGGTAGAGAGGACGAGCAGTACTTC. Translating gives CGSGREDEQYF.